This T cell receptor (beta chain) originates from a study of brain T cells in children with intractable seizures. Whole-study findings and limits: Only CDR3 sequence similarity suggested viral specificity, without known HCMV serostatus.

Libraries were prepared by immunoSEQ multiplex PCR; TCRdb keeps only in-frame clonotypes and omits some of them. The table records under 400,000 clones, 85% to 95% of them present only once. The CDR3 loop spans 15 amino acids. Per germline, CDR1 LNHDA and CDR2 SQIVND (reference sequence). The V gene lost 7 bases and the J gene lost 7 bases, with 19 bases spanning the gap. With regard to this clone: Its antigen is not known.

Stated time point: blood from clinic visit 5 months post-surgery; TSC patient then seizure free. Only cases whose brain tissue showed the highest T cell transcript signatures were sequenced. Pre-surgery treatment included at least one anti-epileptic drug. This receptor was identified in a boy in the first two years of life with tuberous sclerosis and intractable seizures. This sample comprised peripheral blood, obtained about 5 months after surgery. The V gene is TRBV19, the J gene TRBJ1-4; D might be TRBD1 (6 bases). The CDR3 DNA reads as TGTGCCAGTAAACTGGACAGCCCGGGGGGTGAAAAACTGTTTTTT. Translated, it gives CASKLDSPGGEKLFF.